A single sample gave rise to the 18 T cell receptor beta chains below, sequenced in a study of blood T cell repertoires in COVID-19 (dated by TCRdb to the early 2020s). Receptor libraries were prepared by the immunoSEQ multiplex PCR assay. TCRdb provides this immuneACCESS table in a form limited to in-frame rearrangements. Some clones are lacking; in checked studies, under half of them reflect an unresolved V gene, and why the rest are absent is not known. The sample profile shows 200,000 to 300,000 clones; around nine tenths of them were found once. Approximately 5.3% of the sample comes from the top ten. The sequenced sample was peripheral blood. These receptors all come from a woman between 55 and 75 years old with COVID-19, enrolled during active disease.

The DNA for the CDR3 is TGTGCCAGCAGCCACCGCGGGAGTTACAATGAGCAGTTCTTC. It encodes CASSHRGSYNEQFF. V gene TRBV14 combines with J gene TRBJ2-1; 7 bases match TRBD2. The CDR3 is 14 residues long. With V trimmed by 3 bases and J by 4 bases, 3 bases remained unmatched. The V gene's germline CDR1 is SGHDN and CDR2 FVKESK.

The genes are TRBV5-6 and TRBJ1-5; D is perhaps TRBD1 (6 bases). The length of the CDR3 is 15 residues. V lost 0 bases and J lost 4, with 11 bases in between. Germline V gene lookup returns CDR1 SGHDT and CDR2 YYEEEE. The CDR3 bases are TGTGCCAGCAGCTTGGCCCCTGGGACAAATCAGCCCCAGCATTTT. It encodes CASSLAPGTNQPQHF.

CDR3 loop: CATSRGRLAGGQETQYF. In DNA, the CDR3 is TGTGCCACCAGCAGGGGTCGACTAGCGGGAGGCCAAGAGACCCAGTACTTC. The chain has TRBV15 and TRBJ2-5; 13 nucleotides agree with TRBD2. V lost 3 bases to trimming and J lost 1 base; unmatched junction nucleotides: 5. The CDR3 runs 17 residues. Germline CDR1 is LNHNV and CDR2 is YYDKDF (reference sequence).

The CDR3 DNA sequence: TGTGCCAGCAGTTTCCAGGAAGCTCAGGGGAGAGATACGCAGTATTTT. This gives the protein CASSFQEAQGRDTQYF. This sequence joins TRBV6-2 or TRBV6-3 and TRBJ2-3; D may be TRBD1 (6 bases). The CDR3 contains 16 residues. Trimming stripped 4 bases from V and 5 bases from J, with 19 bases between. Germline V gene data show CDR1 as MNHEY and CDR2 as SVGEGT.

The chain joins TRBV19 to TRBJ1-1, with 7 bases fitting TRBD1. Germline CDR1 reads LNHDA; CDR2 reads SQIVND (reference sequence). This CDR3 comprises 14 residues. The V segment lost 5 bases and the J segment 2 bases; nucleotides outside the gene matches: 5. CDR3 residues: CASSRTGRNTEAFF. CDR3 coding DNA: TGTGCCAGTAGTCGGACAGGCCGAAACACTGAAGCTTTCTTT.

This clone has just a few counts. The V call is TRBV3-1 (or the pseudogene TRBV3-2), the J call TRBJ2-1; 11 bases fit TRBD2. This CDR3 comprises 14 residues. The germline V gene encodes CDR1 LGHDT and CDR2 YNNKEL (reference sequence). The junction had 7 bases not matched to a gene; V was cut back by 6 bases and J by 9 bases. CDR3 nucleotides: TGTGCCAGCAGGAGCACTAGCGGGAGTATTGAGCAGTTCTTC. As protein: CASRSTSGSIEQFF.

V usage is TRBV19 and J usage is TRBJ1-2, with TRBD1 identical over 10 bases. This CDR3 contains 13 residues. V shed 7 bases and J 7 bases; nucleotides not matched to a gene: 6. CDR1 and CDR2 from the germline V gene are LNHDA and SQIVND (reference sequence). CDR3 nucleotide sequence: TGTGCCAGTACACGGAGGGACAGGGGTGGCTACACCTTC. This sequence encodes CASTRRDRGGYTF.

The chain recombines TRBV21-1 with TRBJ2-5; the table's D call TRBD2 went unverified against the DNA. TRBV21-1 is flagged as a pseudogene. The CDR3 length is 16 residues. The CDR3 loop reads CASSNTGTSRQETQYF. The CDR3 DNA sequence: TGTGCCAGCAGCAACACCGGGACTAGCAGACAAGAGACCCAGTACTTC.

The chain carries TRBV7-9 and TRBJ1-4; 9 bases agree with TRBD1. This CDR3 is built from 13 residues. CDR1 is SEHNR, CDR2 FQNEAQ, per germline (reference sequence). V was pared by 3 bases and J by 7 bases, with 0 bases of the junction left unmatched. The DNA of the CDR3 is TGTGCCAGCAGCTTGGGACAGGGTGAAAAACTGTTTTTT. Translated: CASSLGQGEKLFF.

This clone appeared a single time. The CDR3 loop is CASSLKGPGQHNSPLHF. The CDR3 nucleotides are TGTGCCAGCAGCCTCAAAGGACCGGGACAGCATAATTCACCCCTCCACTTT. The gene calls are TRBV7-2 and TRBJ1-6; TRBD1 matches 7 bases. Germline lookup yields CDR1 SGHTA and CDR2 FQGNSA. V dropped 5 bases and J dropped 5; count of bases not matched to a gene: 12. This CDR3 has 17 amino acids.

V and J are TRBV18 and TRBJ1-2; no clear D gene. With 6 bases removed from V and 2 bases from J, the gap between germline ends came to 10 bases. Germline CDR1 is KGHSH and CDR2 is LQKENI. The CDR3 covers 13 residues. The CDR3 DNA reads as TGTGCCAGCTCTTCGGCGGGGAACTATGGCTACACCTTC. Translated: CASSSAGNYGYTF.

The rearrangement uses TRBV30 and TRBJ1-2; D uncertain. The V gene lost 4 bases and the J gene lost 7 bases, with 13 bases spanning the gap. The CDR3 has 12 residues. The germline V gene has CDR1 GTSNPN and CDR2 SVGIG (reference sequence). The DNA of the CDR3 is TGTGCCTGGATGCAGGCCTTTGGTGGCTACACCTTC. Translating it yields CAWMQAFGGYTF.

The chain has TRBV4-1 and TRBJ1-4, with 7 bases lining up with TRBD1. V was pared by 4 bases and J by 4 bases, with 9 bases of the junction left unmatched. This CDR3 region has 16 residues. Looked up from germline, CDR1 is MGHRA and CDR2 is YSYEKL. As DNA, the CDR3 is TGCGCCAGCAGCCGGACCGGGACAGTGAATAATGAAAAACTGTTTTTT. Its protein product is CASSRTGTVNNEKLFF.

V usage is TRBV5-1 and J usage is TRBJ2-5, with 16 positions matching TRBD2. This CDR3 has 17 amino acids. V lost 3 bases and J lost 5; bases outside the gene matches: 7. Looked up from germline, CDR1 is SGHRS and CDR2 is YFSETQ. The CDR3 sequence is CASSSGLAGGPSETQYF. In nucleotides, the CDR3 is TGCGCCAGCAGCTCGGGACTAGCGGGAGGGCCGAGTGAGACCCAGTACTTC.

The chain carries TRBV5-6 and TRBJ2-7; D may be TRBD1 (5 bases). CDR3 length: 12 residues. Germline-derived CDR1 and CDR2 are SGHDT and YYEEEE. The germline V and J ends were trimmed by 1 base and 6 bases, with 8 bases remaining between them. In nucleotides, the CDR3 is TGTGCCAGCAGCTTGTATAGGGGCGAGCAGTACTTC. This gives the protein CASSLYRGEQYF.

This sequence joins TRBV6-5 and TRBJ2-7, with TRBD1 matching 7 bases. Germline trimming cut 0 bases from V and 11 bases from J; bases unmatched to any gene: 7. Per germline, CDR1 MNHEY and CDR2 SVGAGI. This CDR3 is 13 amino acids long. This chain's CDR3 is CASSYSSAGGEYF. The CDR3 nucleotides read TGTGCCAGCAGTTACTCGAGCGCAGGGGGAGAGTACTTC.

This chain uses TRBV6-5 with TRBJ2-1, with D tentatively TRBD2 (5 bases). Germline V gives CDR1 MNHEY, CDR2 SVGAGI. The CDR3 covers 12 residues. Trimming cost V 6 bases and J 3 bases, with 6 bases left between them. This CDR3 reads CASSGIYNEQFF. CDR3 coding DNA: TGTGCCAGCAGCGGGATCTACAATGAGCAGTTCTTC.

The chain employs TRBV2 and TRBJ1-5; D uncertain. The ends were cut back, 7 bases at V and 5 bases at J, with 18 bases in the middle. In germline, CDR1 is SNHLY, CDR2 FYNNEI. The CDR3 is made up of 15 amino acids. As DNA, the CDR3 is TGTGCCAGCACGGCCGAGGGCCGGCGAGATCAGCCCCAGCATTTT. Translated, it gives CASTAEGRRDQPQHF.